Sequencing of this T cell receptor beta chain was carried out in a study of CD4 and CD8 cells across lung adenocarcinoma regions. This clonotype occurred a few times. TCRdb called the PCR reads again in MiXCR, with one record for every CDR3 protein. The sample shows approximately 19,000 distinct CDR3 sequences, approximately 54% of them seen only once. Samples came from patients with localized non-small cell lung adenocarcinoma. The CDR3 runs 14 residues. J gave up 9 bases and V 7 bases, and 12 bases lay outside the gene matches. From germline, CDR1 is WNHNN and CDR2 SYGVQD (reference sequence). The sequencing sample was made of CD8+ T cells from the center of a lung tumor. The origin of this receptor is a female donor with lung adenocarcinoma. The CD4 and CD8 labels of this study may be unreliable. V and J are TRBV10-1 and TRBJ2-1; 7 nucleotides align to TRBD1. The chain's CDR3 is CASTGTEGFGEQFF. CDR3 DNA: TGCGCCAGCACCGGGACAGAAGGGTTCGGTGAGCAGTTCTTC.